This T cell receptor beta chain emerged from a study of T cell repertoires in cytomegalovirus infection. The CDR3 runs 15 residues. Between the trimmed V and J ends, which lost 1 base and 4 bases, there was a span of 11 bases. A single record per CDR3 protein comes from TCRdb applying MiXCR to the reads. The repertoire includes under 300,000 distinct CDR3 sequences, approximately 15% of them detected once, and approximately 51% sits in the top ten. This clonotype has at least ten counts. The TCR originated in a human donor in good health (CMV status not recorded). Some clones in this sample may be carry-over from other donors' samples. The J gene is TRBJ2-1, the V gene TRBV12-3 or TRBV12-4, with D tentatively TRBD2 (6 bases). Source material: CD8+ T cells from PBMCs. The chain's CDR3 is CASSLGLAKYNEQFF. The CDR3, as DNA: TGTGCCAGCAGTTTAGGTCTAGCGAAATACAATGAGCAGTTCTTC.